This entry describes one TCR beta chain. This clone's antigen is unknown. One base away there is no much larger clone; base qualities are not given. Genomic DNA was extracted from sorted cells with the Quick-DNA Microprep Kit. TCRbeta DNA was amplified with the immunoSEQ hsTCRbeta kit following the manufacturer's protocol. An Illumina MiSeq instrument was used to sequence the TCRbeta libraries. The paper's processing steps were these. Following removal of out-of-frame sequences, some 2 million distinct TCRbeta sequences were retained, with an average of roughly 71,000 per individual. Two values were used to score each individual: the count of fewer than 200 previously reported CMV-associated TCRbeta sequences and the total count of productive distinct TCRbeta sequences. A beta-binomial model was reimplemented in Python, and random forests from scikit-learn, run with default parameters, were trained on data from the US cohort. Classifier performance on the Belgian cohort was summarized as median AUC with percentile confidence intervals calculated over 10,000 bootstrap iterations. This is the immuneACCESS table as TCRdb keeps it, with only in-frame sequences that have V and J called. A part of the clones is gone; compared with another copy, unresolved V genes explain less than half, and the rest is unexplained. Clone size and V and J calls were adopted from that table, with D and trimming inferred from the DNA. Here the sample has 25,000 to 40,000 clones; around four fifths occur a single time. Less than 0.8% of the sample goes to the ten largest clones.

Trimming removed 0 bases from V and 3 bases from J, leaving 9 bases between the germline ends. The germline V gene provides CDR1 KGHSH and CDR2 LQKENI. The CDR3 measures 16 amino acids from cysteine to phenylalanine. Only CDR3 DNA is held: 48 bases, read in frame from base 1. This entry is derived from a study of memory CD4+ T cells and cytomegalovirus serostatus (dated by TCRdb to about 2019). Broadly, across the study: The cohort included 35 or so healthy adults from Belgium, of whom 9 were CMV seropositive and 24 were CMV seronegative. To replicate a published TCR-based CMV serostatus classifier, the researchers sequenced the CD4+ memory TCRbeta repertoires of a Belgian cohort whose cytomegalovirus serostatus was known. What the authors observed across the whole study: Unlike the original study, which covered naive and memory CD4+ and CD8+ populations, the Belgian study sequenced only CD4+CD45RO+ memory cells. Among the 150 or so previously reported CMV-associated TCRbeta sequences, some 70 showed up in the CD4+ memory repertoires, with each one found in between one and five individuals. The original-framework classifier achieved a median bootstrapped AUC of almost 0.97 with a 95% CI of 0.76-1.00 on the Belgian cohort. For predicting CMV serostatus, the median bootstrapped AUC was 0.95 using the original framework and about 0.9 using a US-trained random forest. The results were read as suggesting that the CMV-associated TCR signature is, for the most part, present in the CD4+ memory repertoire.

Single viable CD3+CD4+CD8-CD45RO+ cells were sorted as memory CD4+ T cells on a FACSAria II. CMV serostatus was assessed using a Roche Elecsys assay, by which serum IgG against CMV pp150, pp28, p38 and p52 was detected. After thawing, total CD4+ T cells were enriched by positive selection with CD4 magnetic microbeads. The samples came from a separate study whose specific focus was interrogating the CD4+ T cell memory repertoire. Peripheral blood mononuclear cells were isolated and cryopreserved following standard operating procedures; serum was stored at -80 °C. CD3-PerCP (BW264/56), CD4-APC (RPA-T4), CD45RO-PE (UCHT1) and CD8-Pacific Orange (3B5) antibodies were used for staining, and non-viable cells were excluded with Sytox blue.

What was sequenced was memory CD4+ T cells from blood. The chain is assembled from TRBV18 and TRBJ2-6; no D segment can be confidently identified. This TCR was recovered from an adult in good health and CMV-seronegative. Some clones in this sample may be carry-over from other donors' samples. The CDR3 protein: CASSPPIGYGANVLTF. At the DNA level, the sequence is TGTGCCAGCTCACCACCGATCGGGTATGGGGCCAACGTCCTGACTTTC.